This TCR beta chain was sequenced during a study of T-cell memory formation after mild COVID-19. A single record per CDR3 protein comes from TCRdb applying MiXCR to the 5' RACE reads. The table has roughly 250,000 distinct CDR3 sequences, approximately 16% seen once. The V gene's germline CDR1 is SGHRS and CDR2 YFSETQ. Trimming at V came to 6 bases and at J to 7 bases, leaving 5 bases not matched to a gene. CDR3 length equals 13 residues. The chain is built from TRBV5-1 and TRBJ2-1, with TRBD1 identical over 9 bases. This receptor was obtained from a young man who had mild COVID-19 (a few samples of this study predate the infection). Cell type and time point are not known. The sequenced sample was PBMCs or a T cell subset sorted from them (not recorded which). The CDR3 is CASTRTGVNEQFF. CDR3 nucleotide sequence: TGCGCCAGCACCCGGACAGGGGTGAATGAGCAGTTCTTC.